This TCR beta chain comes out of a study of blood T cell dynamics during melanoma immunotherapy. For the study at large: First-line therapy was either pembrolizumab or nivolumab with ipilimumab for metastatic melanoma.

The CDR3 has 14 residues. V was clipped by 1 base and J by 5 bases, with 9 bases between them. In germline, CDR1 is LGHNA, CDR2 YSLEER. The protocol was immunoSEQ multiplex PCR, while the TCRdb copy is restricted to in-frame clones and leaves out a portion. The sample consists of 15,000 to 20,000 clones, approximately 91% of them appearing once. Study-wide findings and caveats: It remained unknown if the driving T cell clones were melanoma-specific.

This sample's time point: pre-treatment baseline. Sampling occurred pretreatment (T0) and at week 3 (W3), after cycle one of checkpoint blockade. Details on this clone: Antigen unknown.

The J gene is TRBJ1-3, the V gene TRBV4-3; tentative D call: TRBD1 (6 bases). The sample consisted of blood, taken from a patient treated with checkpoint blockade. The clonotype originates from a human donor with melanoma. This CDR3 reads CASSQGQGRNTIYF. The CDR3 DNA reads TGCGCCAGCAGCCAAGGGCAGGGGAGAAACACCATATATTTT.